The clone carrying this T cell receptor (beta chain) was detected only a few times. The antigen remains unidentified. The data stem from a study of regulatory T cells in long-lasting Graves disease. Arm-PCR of CDR3 regions with iRepertoire HTBI primers generated TCR beta libraries. TCRdb passed the multiplex PCR reads through MiXCR, listing each CDR3 protein once. The table records 350,000 to 450,000 distinct CDR3 sequences, about 15% of them present only once. General study findings and limits: Persistent disease was associated with favored TRBV28 usage and with favored use of TRBJ1-2 and TRBJ2-5. It is possible that accuracy was reduced by the small size of the sample.

Germline V gene lookup returns CDR1 SGHKS and CDR2 YYEKEE (reference sequence). V was pared by 0 bases and J by 4 bases, with 2 bases of the junction left unmatched. CDR3 length equals 14 residues. Stated time point: newly diagnosed GD, antithyroid drugs for less than 3 months. After RNA was extracted from PBMCs, the TCR library was made from it. These data are also associated with another study on T cells in Graves' hyperthyroidism and ophthalmopathy. That paper notes: On the basis of clinical symptoms, serum thyroxine and TRAb, thyroid ultrasound and orbital computed tomography, diagnoses were made.

The J gene is TRBJ1-2, the V gene TRBV5-5; 8 bases align to TRBD1. The clonotype was recovered from a woman aged 40 to 49 with Graves disease. The input for sequencing was peripheral blood mononuclear cells (PBMCs), taken at new diagnosis, from a patient treated with antithyroid drugs. CDR3 sequence reads: CASSLGQGIYGYTF. CDR3 coding DNA: TGTGCCAGCAGCTTGGGACAGGGGATCTATGGCTACACCTTC.